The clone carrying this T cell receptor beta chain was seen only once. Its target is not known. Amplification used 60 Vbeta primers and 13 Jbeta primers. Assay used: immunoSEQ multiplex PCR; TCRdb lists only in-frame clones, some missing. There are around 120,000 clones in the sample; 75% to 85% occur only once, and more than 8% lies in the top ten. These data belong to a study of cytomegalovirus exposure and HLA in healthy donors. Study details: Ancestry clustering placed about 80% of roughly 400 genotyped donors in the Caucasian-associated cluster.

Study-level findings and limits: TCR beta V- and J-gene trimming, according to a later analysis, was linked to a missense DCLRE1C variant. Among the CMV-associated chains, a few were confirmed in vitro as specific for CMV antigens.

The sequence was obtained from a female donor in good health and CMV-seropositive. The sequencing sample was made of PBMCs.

CDR3 residues: CASRKQGISTDTQYF. CDR3 coding DNA: TGTGCCAGCAGGAAACAGGGGATTAGCACAGATACGCAGTATTTT. J is TRBJ2-3 and V is TRBV2; TRBD1 matches at 7 bases. Losses at the gene ends were 6 bases for V and 0 bases for J; bases not matched to a gene: 6. The germline V gene encodes CDR1 SNHLY and CDR2 FYNNEI. The CDR3 runs to 15 residues.